The rows below give T cell receptor beta chains drawn from one sample of a study of OX40 agonist ivuxolimab in advanced cancers. The protocol was immunoSEQ multiplex PCR, while the TCRdb copy is restricted to in-frame clones and leaves out a portion. The table has about 80,000 clones, approximately 83% seen once. The sample in question was CD4+ or CD8+ T cells sorted from blood, obtained in a trial of the OX40 agonist ivuxolimab. Receptor source: an adult with an advanced solid tumor such as melanoma, head and neck, liver or kidney cancer. Each CDR3 is given with its conserved first and last residue. Each record gives: D gene, clone size, V gene, J gene, CDR3 length, CDR3 protein, CDR3 DNA. A D gene is named only where the DNA matches it firmly. Rows give clone size only sometimes, using once, few, many, or a class for an expanded clone.

NA	NA	TRBV5-1	TRBJ1-1	14	CASSFVGGSTEAFF	TGCGCCAGCAGCTTCGTGGGGGGGAGTACTGAAGCTTTCTTT
TRBD2	NA	TRBV19	TRBJ2-2	22	CASSPILGLAGGDGLYTGELFF	TGTGCCAGTAGTCCAATACTGGGACTAGCGGGAGGTGATGGGTTGTACACCGGGGAGCTGTTTTTT
NA	NA	TRBV6-1	TRBJ1-1	14	CASSETWRDTEAFF	TGTGCCAGCAGTGAAACTTGGAGGGACACTGAAGCTTTCTTT
NA	few	TRBV5-1	TRBJ1-6	14	CASSPGTNNSPLHF	TGCGCCAGCAGCCCCGGGACCAATAATTCACCCCTCCACTTT
NA	NA	TRBV19	TRBJ1-5	15	CASSIEGRGQQPQHF	TGTGCCAGTAGTATAGAGGGGAGGGGACAACAGCCCCAGCATTTT
NA	NA	TRBV6-6	TRBJ2-1	15	CASSYTRRRGNEQFF	TGTGCCAGCAGTTACACCCGACGACGAGGGAATGAGCAGTTCTTC
NA	NA	TRBV5-4	TRBJ2-7	15	CASSLEGESSYEQYF	TGTGCCAGCAGCTTGGAGGGGGAGAGCTCCTACGAGCAGTACTTC
NA	once	TRBV7-8	TRBJ1-1	14	CASSLAGTRYEAFF	TGTGCCAGCAGCTTAGCGGGGACACGATATGAAGCTTTCTTT
NA	few	TRBV5-6	TRBJ2-3	15	CASSLIQGSTDTQYF	TGTGCCAGCAGCTTGATACAGGGCAGCACAGATACGCAGTATTTT
NA	NA	TRBV6-5	TRBJ2-7	11	CASMGYYEQYF	TGTGCCAGCATGGGTTACTACGAGCAGTACTTC
TRBD1	NA	TRBV5-6	TRBJ2-1	14	CASSVGTVMAEQFF	TGTGCCAGCAGCGTTGGGACAGTCATGGCTGAGCAGTTCTTC
TRBD1	NA	TRBV27	TRBJ2-7	14	CASASGTGDDEQYF	TGTGCCAGCGCCTCCGGGACAGGGGATGACGAGCAGTACTTC
NA	NA	TRBV15	TRBJ2-7	13	CATSRDANYEQYF	TGTGCCACCAGCAGAGATGCCAACTACGAGCAGTACTTC
NA	NA	TRBV29-1	TRBJ2-7	12	CSVGQGGHEQYF	TGCAGCGTTGGGCAGGGCGGACACGAGCAGTACTTC
NA	NA	TRBV7-2	TRBJ2-1	14	CASSPGLRRNEQFF	TGTGCCAGCAGCCCGGGACTCCGAAGGAATGAGCAGTTCTTC